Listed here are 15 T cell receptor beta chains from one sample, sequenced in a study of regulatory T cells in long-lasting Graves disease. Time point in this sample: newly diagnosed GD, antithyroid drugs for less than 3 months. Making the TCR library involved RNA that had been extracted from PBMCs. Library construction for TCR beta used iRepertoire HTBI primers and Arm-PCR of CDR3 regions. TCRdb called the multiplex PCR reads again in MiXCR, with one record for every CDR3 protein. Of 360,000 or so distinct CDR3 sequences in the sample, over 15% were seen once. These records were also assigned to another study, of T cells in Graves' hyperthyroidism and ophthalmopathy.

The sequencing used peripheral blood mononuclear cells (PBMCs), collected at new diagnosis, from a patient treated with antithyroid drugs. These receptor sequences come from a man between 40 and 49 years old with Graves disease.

The CDR3 DNA reads TGTGCCACCAGGGGTCTTCCTAACACCGGGGAGCTGTTTTTT. Amino acid sequence: CATRGLPNTGELFF. The chain combines TRBV10-3 with TRBJ2-2; D may be TRBD1 (6 bases). This CDR3 is built from 14 residues. Trimming shortened V by 10 bases and J by 2 bases, and 14 bases separated the two germline ends. Germline lookup yields CDR1 ENHRY and CDR2 SYGVKD.

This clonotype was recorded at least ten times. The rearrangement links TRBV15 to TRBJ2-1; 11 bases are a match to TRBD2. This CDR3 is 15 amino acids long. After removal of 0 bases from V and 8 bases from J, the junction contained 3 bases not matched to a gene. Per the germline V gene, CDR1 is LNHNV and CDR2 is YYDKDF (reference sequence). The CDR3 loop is CATSRDIAGGHEQFF. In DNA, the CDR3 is TGTGCCACCAGCAGAGATATAGCGGGGGGGCATGAGCAGTTCTTC.

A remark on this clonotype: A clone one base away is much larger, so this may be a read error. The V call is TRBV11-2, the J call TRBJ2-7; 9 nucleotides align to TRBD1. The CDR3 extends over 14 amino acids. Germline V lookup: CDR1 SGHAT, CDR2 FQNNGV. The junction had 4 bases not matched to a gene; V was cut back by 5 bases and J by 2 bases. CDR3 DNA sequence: TGTGCCAGCAGCCGGGACAGGGCAGCCTACGAGCAGTACTTC. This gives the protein CASSRDRAAYEQYF.

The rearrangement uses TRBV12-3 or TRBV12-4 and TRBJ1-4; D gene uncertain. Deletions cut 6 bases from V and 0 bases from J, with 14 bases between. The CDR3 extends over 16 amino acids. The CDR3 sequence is CASRSSLDTTNEKLFF. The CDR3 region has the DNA TGTGCCAGCAGATCCTCCTTAGATACAACTAATGAAAAACTGTTTTTT.

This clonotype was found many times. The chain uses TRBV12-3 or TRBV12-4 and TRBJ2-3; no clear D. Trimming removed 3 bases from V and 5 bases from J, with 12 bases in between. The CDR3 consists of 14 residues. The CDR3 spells CASSFSWVGDTQYF. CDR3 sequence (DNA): TGTGCCAGCAGTTTCAGCTGGGTTGGAGATACGCAGTATTTT.

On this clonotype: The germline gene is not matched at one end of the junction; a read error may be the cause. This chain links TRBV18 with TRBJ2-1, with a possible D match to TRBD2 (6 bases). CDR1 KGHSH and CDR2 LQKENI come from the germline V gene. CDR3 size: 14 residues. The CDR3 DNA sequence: TGTGCCAACTCAATAGCGGCGTCCTACAATGAGCAGTTCTTC. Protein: CANSIAASYNEQFF.

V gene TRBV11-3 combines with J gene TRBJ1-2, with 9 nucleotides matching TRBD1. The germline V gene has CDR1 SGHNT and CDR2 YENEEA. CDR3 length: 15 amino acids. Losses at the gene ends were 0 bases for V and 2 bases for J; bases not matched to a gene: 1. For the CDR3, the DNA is TGTGCCAGCAGCTTAGATGGGACAGGGAACTATGGCTACACCTTC. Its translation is CASSLDGTGNYGYTF.

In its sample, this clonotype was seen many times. CDR3 bases: TGTGCCAGCAGTTACTCCGAAGACAATGAGCAGTTCTTC. Translation: CASSYSEDNEQFF. The rearrangement uses TRBV6-2 or TRBV6-3 and TRBJ2-1; D gene uncertain. Trimming removed 0 bases from V and 5 bases from J, with 5 bases in between. Germline-derived CDR1 and CDR2 are MNHEY and SVGEGT. The CDR3 consists of 13 residues.

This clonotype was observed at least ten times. The CDR3, as DNA: TGTGCCAGCACCCCAGTTGGGGAAGGAGCCGGGGAGCTGTTTTTT. Its translation is CASTPVGEGAGELFF. This chain uses TRBV12-3 or TRBV12-4 with TRBJ2-2; D not certain. The CDR3 contains 15 residues. The V end lost 7 bases, the J end lost 6 bases, and 18 bases lay between the germline ends.

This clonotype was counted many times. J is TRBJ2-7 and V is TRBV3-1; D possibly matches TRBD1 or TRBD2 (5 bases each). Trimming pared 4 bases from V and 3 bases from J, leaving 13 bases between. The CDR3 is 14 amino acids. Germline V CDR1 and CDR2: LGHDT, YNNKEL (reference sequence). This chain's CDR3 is CASSPRDQGYEQYF. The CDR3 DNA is TGTGCCAGCAGCCCCCGGGACCAAGGCTACGAGCAGTACTTC.

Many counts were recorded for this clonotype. The CDR3 loop is CAWSSGETQYF. For the CDR3, the DNA is TGTGCCTGGAGCTCTGGGGAGACCCAGTACTTC. The rearrangement uses TRBV30 and TRBJ2-5; D gene ambiguous. The CDR3 is 11 amino acids. The germline CDR1 and CDR2 sequences are GTSNPN and SVGIG (reference sequence). The germline V and J ends were trimmed by 3 bases and 5 bases, with 7 bases remaining between them.

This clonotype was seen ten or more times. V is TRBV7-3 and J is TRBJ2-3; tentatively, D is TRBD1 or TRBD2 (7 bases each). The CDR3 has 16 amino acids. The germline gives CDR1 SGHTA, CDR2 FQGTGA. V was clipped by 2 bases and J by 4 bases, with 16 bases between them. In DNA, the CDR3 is TGTGCCAGCAGCTTATCAGGGGGGGGGCTCCCAGATACGCAGTATTTT. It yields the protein CASSLSGGGLPDTQYF.

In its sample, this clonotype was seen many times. Written as DNA, the CDR3 is TGCAGTGCCTATACCGGGACAGGGGGCAATCAGCCCCAGCATTTT. This encodes CSAYTGTGGNQPQHF. The V call is TRBV20-1, the J call TRBJ1-5; 10 nucleotides agree with TRBD1. V lost 6 bases to trimming and J lost 2 bases; unmatched junction nucleotides: 7. Germline CDR1 DFQATT, CDR2 SNEGSKA (reference sequence). This CDR3 spans 15 amino acids.

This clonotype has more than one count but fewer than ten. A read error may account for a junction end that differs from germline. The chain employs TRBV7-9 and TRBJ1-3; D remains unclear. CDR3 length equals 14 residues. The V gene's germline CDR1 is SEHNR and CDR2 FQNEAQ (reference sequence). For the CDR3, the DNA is TGTTCCAGCATCGACGACAACTCTGGAAACACCATATATTTT. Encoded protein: CSSIDDNSGNTIYF.

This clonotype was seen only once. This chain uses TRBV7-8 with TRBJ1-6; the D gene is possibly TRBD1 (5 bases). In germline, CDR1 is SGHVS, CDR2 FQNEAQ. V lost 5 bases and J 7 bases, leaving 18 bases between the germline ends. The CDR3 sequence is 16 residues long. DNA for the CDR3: TGTGCCAGCAGCCCTGTGGGGCAGGGAGGGAATTCACCCCTCCACTTT. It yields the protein CASSPVGQGGNSPLHF.